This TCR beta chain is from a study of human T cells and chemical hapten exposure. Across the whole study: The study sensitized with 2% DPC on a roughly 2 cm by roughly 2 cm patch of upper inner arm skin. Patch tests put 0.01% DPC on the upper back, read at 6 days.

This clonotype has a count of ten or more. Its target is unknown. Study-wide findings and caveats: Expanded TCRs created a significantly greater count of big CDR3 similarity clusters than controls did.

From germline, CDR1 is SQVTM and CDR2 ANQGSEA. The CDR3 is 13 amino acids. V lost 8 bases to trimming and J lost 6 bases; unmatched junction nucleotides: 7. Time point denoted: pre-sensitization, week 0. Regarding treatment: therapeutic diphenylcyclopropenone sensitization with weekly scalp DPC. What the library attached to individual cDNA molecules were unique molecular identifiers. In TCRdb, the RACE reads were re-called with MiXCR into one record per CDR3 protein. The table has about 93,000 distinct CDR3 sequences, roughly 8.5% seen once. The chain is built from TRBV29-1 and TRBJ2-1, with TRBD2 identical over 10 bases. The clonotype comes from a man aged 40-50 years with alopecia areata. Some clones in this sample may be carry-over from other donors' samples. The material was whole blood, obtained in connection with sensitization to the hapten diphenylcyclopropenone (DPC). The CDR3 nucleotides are TGCAGCCACTTAGCGGGAGGACGCAATGAGCAGTTCTTC. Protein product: CSHLAGGRNEQFF.